Given below is one T cell receptor (beta chain) in context. The specificity of this receptor is unknown. Qualities for individual bases were not recorded, and no much larger clone is one base off. There are 19 amino acids in the CDR3, from cysteine to phenylalanine inclusive. The only DNA kept is the CDR3, 57 bases in frame from the first base. Trimming takes 0 bases off V and 6 bases off J; junction bases not matched to a gene: 16. CDR1 and CDR2 are read off the germline V gene as LGHNA and YNFKEQ. This record belongs to a study of cytomegalovirus exposure and HLA in healthy donors (dated by TCRdb to the late 2010s). Turning to the overall study: The 650 to 750 repertoires of the first cohort and the roughly 120 validation repertoires were produced on the same platform, according to a later analysis. In addition to the first cohort of 650 to 800 subjects, a separate validation cohort of approximately 110 different subjects was used. High-throughput TCR immunosequencing, statistical association of individual TCRs with disease status, and machine learning were combined to predict cytomegalovirus infection status. The study aimed to test whether cataloging public T cell receptors could reveal signatures of past pathogen exposure. Paper-wide results and their limitations: In both the original and validation cohorts, the classifier was reported to diagnose cytomegalovirus status with high specificity and sensitivity. The validation cohort had no HLA typing available for a later analysis, so co-occurrence within that cohort was assessed over all 120 or so repertoires. In vitro tests confirmed that a few of the cytomegalovirus-associated TCR beta chains recognize cytomegalovirus antigens. Of the cluster scores, 94% were above 0 in a later analysis, which found that TCRs clustered in the first cohort also tended to co-occur in the 90 to 150 validation repertoires. Most TCR sequences were seen in very few donors, while some public TCRs were found in many individuals. The authors suggested that the approach could potentially be extended to other disease states and immunological phenotypes. A total of roughly 160 TCR beta chains were listed by the study as associated with cytomegalovirus.

The library relied on the immunoSEQ multiplex PCR assay. The authors' pipeline ran thus. A statistical classification framework was built for diagnosing cytomegalovirus status from the catalog of TCR beta chain sequences. The clones in this table, taken by TCRdb from immuneACCESS, are in-frame only. Not every clone is retained; where verified, under half of the shortfall comes from an unresolved V gene, and the cause of the rest is unknown. Clone size and the V and J calls come from that table; the DNA yielded D and trimming. This sample has approximately 100,000 clones in its table, and roughly 85% of those were observed once. In total, the top ten clones hold roughly 3.8% of the sample. The donors belonged to the validation cohort of over a hundred subjects, which was separate from the roughly 700-subject first cohort.

This receptor chain uses TRBV4-2 and TRBJ1-2; the junction holds 10 bases that match TRBD1. Material for sequencing was PBMCs. The origin of this receptor is a young woman in good health and CMV-seronegative. In nucleotide form, the sequence is TGTGCCAGCAGCCAAGAGCTAGGACCGGGACAGGGGACTTATCATGGCTACACCTTC. Translated, it gives CASSQELGPGQGTYHGYTF.